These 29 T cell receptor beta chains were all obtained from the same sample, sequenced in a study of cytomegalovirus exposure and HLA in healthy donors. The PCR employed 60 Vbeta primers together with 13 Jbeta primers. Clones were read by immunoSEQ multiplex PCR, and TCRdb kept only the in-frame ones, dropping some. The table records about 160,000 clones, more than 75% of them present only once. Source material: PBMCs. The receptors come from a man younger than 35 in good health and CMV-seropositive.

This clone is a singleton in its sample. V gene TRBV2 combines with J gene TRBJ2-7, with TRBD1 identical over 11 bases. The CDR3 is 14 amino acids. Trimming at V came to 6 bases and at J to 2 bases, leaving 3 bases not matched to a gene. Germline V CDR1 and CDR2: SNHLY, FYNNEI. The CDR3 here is CASSLGQGAYEQYF. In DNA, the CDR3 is TGTGCCAGCAGCCTGGGACAGGGGGCCTACGAGCAGTACTTC.

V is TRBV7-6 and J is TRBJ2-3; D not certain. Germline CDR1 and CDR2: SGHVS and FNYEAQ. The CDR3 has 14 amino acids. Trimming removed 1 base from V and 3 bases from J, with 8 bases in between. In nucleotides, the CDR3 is TGTGCCAGCAGCTTAGTAGGAGTGACAGATACGCAGTATTTT. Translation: CASSLVGVTDTQYF.

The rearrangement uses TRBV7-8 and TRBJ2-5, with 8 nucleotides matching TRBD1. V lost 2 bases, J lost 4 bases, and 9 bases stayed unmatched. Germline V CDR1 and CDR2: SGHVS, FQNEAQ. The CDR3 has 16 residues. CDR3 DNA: TGTGCCAGCAGCTTATTAGACAGGGGAGGTACAGAGACCCAGTACTTC. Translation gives CASSLLDRGGTETQYF.

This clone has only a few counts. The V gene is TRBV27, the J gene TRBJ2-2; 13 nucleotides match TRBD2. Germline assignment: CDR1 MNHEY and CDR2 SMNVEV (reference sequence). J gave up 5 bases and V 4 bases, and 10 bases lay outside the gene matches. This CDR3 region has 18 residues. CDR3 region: CASSSSGLAGNPTGELFF. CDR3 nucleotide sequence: TGTGCCAGCAGTTCATCGGGACTAGCGGGGAACCCGACCGGGGAGCTGTTTTTT.

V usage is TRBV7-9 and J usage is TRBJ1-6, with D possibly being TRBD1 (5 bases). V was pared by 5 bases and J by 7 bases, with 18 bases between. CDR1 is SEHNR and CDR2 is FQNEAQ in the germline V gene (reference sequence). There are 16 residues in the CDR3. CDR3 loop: CASSPAGGRTNSPLHF. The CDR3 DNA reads TGTGCCAGCAGCCCGGCGGGGGGTCGAACAAATTCACCCCTCCACTTT.

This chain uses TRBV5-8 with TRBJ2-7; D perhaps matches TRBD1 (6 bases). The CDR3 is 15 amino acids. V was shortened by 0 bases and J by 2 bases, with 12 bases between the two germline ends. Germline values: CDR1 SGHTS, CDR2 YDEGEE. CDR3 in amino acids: CASSLVQGVPYEQYF. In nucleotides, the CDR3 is TGTGCCAGCAGCTTGGTACAGGGAGTTCCCTACGAGCAGTACTTC.

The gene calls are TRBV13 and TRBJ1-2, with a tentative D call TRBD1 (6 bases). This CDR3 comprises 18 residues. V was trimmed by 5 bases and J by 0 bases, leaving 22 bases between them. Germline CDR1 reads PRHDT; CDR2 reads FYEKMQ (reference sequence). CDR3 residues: CASSEGGGAPLANYGYTF. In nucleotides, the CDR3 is TGTGCCAGCAGCGAAGGAGGGGGGGCCCCCCTTGCTAACTATGGCTACACCTTC. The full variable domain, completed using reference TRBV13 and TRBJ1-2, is AAGVIQSPRHLIKEKRETATLKCYPIPRHDTVYWYQQGPGQDPQFLISFYEKMQSDKGSIPDRFSAQQFSDYHSELNMSSLELGDSALYFCASSEGGGAPLANYGYTFGSGTRLTVV.

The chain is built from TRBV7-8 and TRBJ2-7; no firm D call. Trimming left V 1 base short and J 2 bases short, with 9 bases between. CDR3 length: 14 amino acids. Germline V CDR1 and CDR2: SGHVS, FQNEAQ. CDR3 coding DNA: TGTGCCAGCAGCTTAGGGCCTGGTCCCTACGAGCAGTACTTC. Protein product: CASSLGPGPYEQYF.

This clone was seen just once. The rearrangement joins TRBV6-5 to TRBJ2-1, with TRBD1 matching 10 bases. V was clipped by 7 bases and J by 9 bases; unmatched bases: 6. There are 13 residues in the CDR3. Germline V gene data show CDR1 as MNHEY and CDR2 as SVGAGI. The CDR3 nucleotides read TGTGCCAGCACCGGACAGGGGGAGGTTGAGCAGTTCTTC. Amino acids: CASTGQGEVEQFF.

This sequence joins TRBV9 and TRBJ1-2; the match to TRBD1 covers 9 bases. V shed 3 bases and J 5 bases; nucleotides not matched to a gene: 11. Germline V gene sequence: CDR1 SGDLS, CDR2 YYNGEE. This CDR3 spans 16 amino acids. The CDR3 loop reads CASSASQGAQGYGYTF. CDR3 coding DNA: TGTGCCAGCAGCGCCTCACAGGGGGCGCAAGGGTATGGCTACACCTTC.

This CDR3 reads CASSLTGPPIPYEQYF. CDR3 sequence (DNA): TGTGCCAGCAGCCTTACAGGGCCCCCGATTCCGTACGAGCAGTACTTC. J is TRBJ2-7 and V is TRBV4-2; weak D call: TRBD1 (6 bases). This CDR3 is built from 16 residues. The V end was cut by 4 bases, the J end by 4 bases, with 20 bases between. Germline CDR1 reads LGHNA; CDR2 reads YNFKEQ.

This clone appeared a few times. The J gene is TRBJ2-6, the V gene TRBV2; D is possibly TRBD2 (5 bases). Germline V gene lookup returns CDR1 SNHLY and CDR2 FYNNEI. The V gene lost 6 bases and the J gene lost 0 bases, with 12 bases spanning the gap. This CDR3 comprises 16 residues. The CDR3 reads CASRLTRNSGANVLTF. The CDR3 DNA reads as TGTGCCAGCAGGCTAACTAGGAACTCTGGGGCCAACGTCCTGACTTTC.

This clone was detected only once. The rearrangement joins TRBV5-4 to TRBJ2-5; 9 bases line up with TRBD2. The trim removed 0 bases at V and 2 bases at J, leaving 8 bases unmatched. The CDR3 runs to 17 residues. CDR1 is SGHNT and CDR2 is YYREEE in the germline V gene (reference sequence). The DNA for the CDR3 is TGTGCCAGCAGCTTGGATATGGCGGGAGGGCATCAAGAGACCCAGTACTTC. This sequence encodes CASSLDMAGGHQETQYF.

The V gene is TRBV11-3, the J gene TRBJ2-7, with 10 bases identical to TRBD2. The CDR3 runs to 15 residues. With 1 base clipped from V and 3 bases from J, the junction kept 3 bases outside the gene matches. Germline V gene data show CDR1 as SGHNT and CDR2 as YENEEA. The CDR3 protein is CASSLGLAGDYEQYF. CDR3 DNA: TGTGCCAGCAGCTTAGGGCTAGCGGGGGACTACGAGCAGTACTTC. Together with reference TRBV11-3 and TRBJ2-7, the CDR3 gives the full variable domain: EAGVVQSPRYKIIEKKQPVAFWCNPISGHNTLYWYLQNLGQGPELLIRYENEEAVDDSQLPKDRFSAERLKGVDSTLKIQPAELGDSAVYLCASSLGLAGDYEQYFGPGTRLTVT.

The CDR3 sequence: CASSQDQGGSGNTIYF. CDR3 coding DNA: TGCGCCAGCAGCCAAGACCAGGGGGGCTCTGGAAACACCATATATTTT. The chain uses TRBV4-1 and TRBJ1-3, with 7 bases lining up with TRBD1. The CDR3 has 16 residues. Looked up from germline, CDR1 is MGHRA and CDR2 is YSYEKL. V trimming: 0 bases; J trimming: 0 bases; junction bases outside the gene matches: 2.

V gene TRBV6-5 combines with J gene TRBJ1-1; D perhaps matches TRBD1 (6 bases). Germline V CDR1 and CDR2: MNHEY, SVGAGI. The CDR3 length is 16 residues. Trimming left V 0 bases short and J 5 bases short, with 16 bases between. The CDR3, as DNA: TGTGCCAGCAGTTACTCATCGGGACAAGATATAACTGAAGCTTTCTTT. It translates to CASSYSSGQDITEAFF.

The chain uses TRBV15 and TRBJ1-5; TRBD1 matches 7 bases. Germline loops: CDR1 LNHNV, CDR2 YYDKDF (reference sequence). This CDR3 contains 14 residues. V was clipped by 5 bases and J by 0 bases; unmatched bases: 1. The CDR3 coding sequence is TGTGCCACCAGCGGGACAGATAGCAATCAGCCCCAGCATTTT. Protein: CATSGTDSNQPQHF.

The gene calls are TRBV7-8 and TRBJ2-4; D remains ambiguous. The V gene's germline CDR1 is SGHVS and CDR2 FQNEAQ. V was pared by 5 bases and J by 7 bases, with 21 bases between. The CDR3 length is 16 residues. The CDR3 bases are TGTGCCAGCAGCCCCTCCAGCAGAACCCACGGGAACATTCAGTACTTC. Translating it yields CASSPSSRTHGNIQYF.

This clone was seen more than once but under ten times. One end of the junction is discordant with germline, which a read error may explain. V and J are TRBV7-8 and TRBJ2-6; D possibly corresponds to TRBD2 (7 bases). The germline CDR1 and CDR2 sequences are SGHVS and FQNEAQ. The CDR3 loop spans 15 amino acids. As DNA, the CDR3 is TGTGCCAGCAGCCCACCCAAGGGGGGGGCCAACGGCCTGACTTTC. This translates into CASSPPKGGANGLTF.

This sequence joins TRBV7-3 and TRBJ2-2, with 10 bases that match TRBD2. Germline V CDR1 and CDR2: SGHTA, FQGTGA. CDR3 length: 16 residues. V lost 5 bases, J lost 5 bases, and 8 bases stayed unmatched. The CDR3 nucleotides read TGTGCCAGCAGCCCAAGCGGGGGGGCGGTTACCGGGGAGCTGTTTTTT. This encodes CASSPSGGAVTGELFF. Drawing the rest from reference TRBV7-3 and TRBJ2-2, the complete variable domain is GAGVSQTPSNKVTEKGKYVELRCDPISGHTALYWYRQSLGQGPEFLIYFQGTGAADDSGLPNDRFFAVRPEGSVSTLKIQRTERGDSAVYLCASSPSGGAVTGELFFGEGSRLTVL.

CDR3 in DNA: TGTGCCTGGAGTCCCGACAGCTACATGAACACTGAAGCTTTCTTT. Translated: CAWSPDSYMNTEAFF. The chain employs TRBV30 and TRBJ1-1, with a possible D match to TRBD1 (5 bases). V lost 2 bases and J 0 bases, leaving 13 bases between the germline ends. The CDR3 length is 15 residues. Germline values: CDR1 GTSNPN, CDR2 SVGIG (reference sequence).

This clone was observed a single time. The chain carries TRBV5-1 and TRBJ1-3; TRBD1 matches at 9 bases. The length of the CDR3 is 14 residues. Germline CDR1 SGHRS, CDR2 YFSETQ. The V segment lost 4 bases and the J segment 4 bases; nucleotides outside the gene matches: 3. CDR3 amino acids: CASSPGQGGNTIYF. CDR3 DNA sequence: TGCGCCAGCAGCCCTGGACAGGGGGGAAACACCATATATTTT.

The CDR3 loop is CASSPGDRVKTEAFF. In DNA, the CDR3 is TGTGCCAGCAGCCCCGGGGACAGGGTAAAAACTGAAGCTTTCTTT. This chain uses TRBV7-9 with TRBJ1-1, with 9 bases fitting TRBD1. Germline assignment: CDR1 SEHNR and CDR2 FQNEAQ (reference sequence). This CDR3 has 15 amino acids. V shed 5 bases, J shed 5 bases, and the junction held 9 bases outside the gene matches.

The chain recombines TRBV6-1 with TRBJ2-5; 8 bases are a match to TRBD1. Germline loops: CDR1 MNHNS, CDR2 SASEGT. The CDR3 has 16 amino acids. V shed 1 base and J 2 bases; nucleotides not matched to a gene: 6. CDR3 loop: CASSEGQGFGQETQYF. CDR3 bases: TGTGCCAGCAGTGAAGGACAGGGGTTCGGGCAAGAGACCCAGTACTTC.

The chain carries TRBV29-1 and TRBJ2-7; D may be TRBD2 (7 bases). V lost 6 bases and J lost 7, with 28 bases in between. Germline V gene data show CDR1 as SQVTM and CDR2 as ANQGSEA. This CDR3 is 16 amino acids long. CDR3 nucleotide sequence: TGCAGCGTGGGGGGCCCTACGGGAGGCCCGGTGTCGGAGCAGTACTTC. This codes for CSVGGPTGGPVSEQYF.

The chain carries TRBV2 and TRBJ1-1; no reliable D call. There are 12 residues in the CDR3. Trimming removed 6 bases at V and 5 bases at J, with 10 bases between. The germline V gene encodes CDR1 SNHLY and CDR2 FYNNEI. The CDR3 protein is CASRPHGTEAFF. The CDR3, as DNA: TGTGCCAGCAGACCCCACGGGACTGAAGCTTTCTTT.

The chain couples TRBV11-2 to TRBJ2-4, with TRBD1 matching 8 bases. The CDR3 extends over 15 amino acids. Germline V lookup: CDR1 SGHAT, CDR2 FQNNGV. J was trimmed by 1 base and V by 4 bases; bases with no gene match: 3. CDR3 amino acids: CASSSYRGAKNIQYF. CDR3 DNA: TGTGCCAGCAGCTCCTACAGGGGGGCCAAAAACATTCAGTACTTC.

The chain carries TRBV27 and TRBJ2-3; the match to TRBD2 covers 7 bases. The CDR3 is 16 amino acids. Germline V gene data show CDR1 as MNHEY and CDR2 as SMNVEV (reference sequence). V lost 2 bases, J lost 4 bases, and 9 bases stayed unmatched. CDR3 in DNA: TGTGCCAGCAGTTTAAGACTAGCAACCTTCCCAGATACGCAGTATTTT. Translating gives CASSLRLATFPDTQYF.

The CDR3 loop is CASSLSGLAGFSEQYF. In DNA form, the CDR3 reads TGTGCCAGCAGCTTATCAGGACTAGCTGGATTCTCCGAGCAGTACTTC. This chain joins TRBV7-8 and TRBJ2-7; 8 bases map to TRBD2. The CDR3 is 16 residues long. V was pared by 2 bases and J by 6 bases, with 12 bases of the junction left unmatched. CDR1 and CDR2 (germline): SGHVS, FQNEAQ. Supplemented by reference TRBV7-8 and TRBJ2-7, the full variable domain reads GAGVSQSPRYKVAKRGQDVALRCDPISGHVSLFWYQQALGQGPEFLTYFQNEAQLDKSGLPSDRFFAERPEGSVSTLKIQRTQQEDSAVYLCASSLSGLAGFSEQYFGPGTRLTVT.